This T cell receptor beta chain was profiled in a study of cytomegalovirus exposure and HLA in healthy donors. Overall study: Earlier results showed roughly 120 million unique TCR beta sequences derived from approximately 170 million T cells.

Trimming stripped 3 bases from V and 4 bases from J, with 11 bases between. The CDR3 has 14 amino acids. Germline-derived CDR1 and CDR2 are SGDLS and YYNGEE. The PCR ran on 60 Vbeta and 13 Jbeta primers. TCRdb's copy holds only in-frame clones and misses some; the assay was immunoSEQ multiplex PCR. Its listing shows approximately 190,000 clones. The sequence was obtained from a boy younger than 18 in good health and CMV-seronegative. The chain uses TRBV9 and TRBJ2-1; D remains unclear. The sample comprised PBMCs. The CDR3 nucleotides are TGTGCCAGCAGCGGGGCCGCAACTTACAATGAGCAGTTCTTC. It is translated as CASSGAATYNEQFF.